This T cell receptor (beta chain) is drawn from a study of T cell responses to AZD1222 COVID-19 vaccine. Study outcomes and limitations: Recipients of AZD1222 seropositive at baseline numbered only six or seven. Increases in Spike-specific TCR breadth and depth were seen after two AZD1222 doses.

V lost 0 bases and J lost 4, with 11 bases in between. This CDR3 region has 14 residues. Germline values: CDR1 SGDLS, CDR2 YYNGEE. Libraries were prepared by immunoSEQ multiplex PCR; TCRdb keeps only in-frame clonotypes and omits some of them. Seen here are 99,000 or so clones, about 88% observed once, and the top ten hold roughly 45%. A remark on this clone: The target antigen is unknown.

The starting material was peripheral blood, obtained 28 days after the second AZD1222 dose. The rearrangement links TRBV9 to TRBJ2-7, with D uncertain. The source is an adult who received the AZD1222 COVID-19 vaccine. CDR3 nucleotides: TGTGCCAGCAGCGTAGGGCCGGCCGTGTACGAGCAGTACTTC. It encodes CASSVGPAVYEQYF.